This TCR beta chain came from a study of cytomegalovirus exposure and HLA in healthy donors. As to this clone: The antigen remains unidentified.

The CDR3 extends over 18 amino acids. V shed 6 bases and J shed 6 bases, with 27 bases lying between them. CDR1 is SEHNR, CDR2 FQNEAQ, per germline (reference sequence). PCR involved 60 Vbeta and 13 Jbeta primers. TCRdb keeps only in-frame clones here, not all; method: immunoSEQ multiplex PCR. Among about 130,000 clones listed, around 82% were seen once. The study's findings and limits: For most TCR beta V segments, an earlier analysis put the productive rate at about 90% or about 30% of the time. The number of N-insertions in an Asian-associated ancestry cluster was reportedly below the approximately 700-donor mean in a later analysis.

The clonotype comes from a man aged 25 to 40 in good health and CMV-seropositive. J is TRBJ2-1 and V is TRBV7-9, with D perhaps TRBD2 (6 bases). Sequenced material: PBMCs. The CDR3 DNA follows: TGTGCCAGCAGGTCCCTGCGTCCTAGCGAAAGAGGTAGCAATGAGCAGTTCTTC. It specifies CASRSLRPSERGSNEQFF.